The next 16 T cell receptor beta chains were all read from a single sample in a study of OX40 agonist ivuxolimab in advanced cancers. The method was immunoSEQ multiplex PCR; TCRdb's version includes in-frame clones alone and lacks a portion of them. The sample carries approximately 60,000 clones, roughly nine tenths recorded once. This sample comprised CD4+ or CD8+ T cells sorted from blood, obtained in a trial of the OX40 agonist ivuxolimab. These receptors were obtained from an adult with an advanced solid tumor such as melanoma, head and neck, liver or kidney cancer.

The chain combines TRBV5-1 with TRBJ2-1, with 11 bases lining up with TRBD2. The CDR3 runs 14 residues. Looked up from germline, CDR1 is SGHRS and CDR2 is YFSETQ. J was trimmed by 9 bases and V by 4 bases; bases with no gene match: 6. As DNA, the CDR3 is TGCGCCAGCAGCCGTACTAGCGGGAGTCGTGAGCAGTTCTTC. This gives the protein CASSRTSGSREQFF.

The V gene is TRBV30, the J gene TRBJ2-7; 11 nucleotides line up with TRBD2. CDR1 is GTSNPN and CDR2 is SVGIG in the germline V gene (reference sequence). The CDR3 contains 15 residues. J gave up 1 base and V 3 bases, and 5 bases lay outside the gene matches. The CDR3 loop is CAWSTGTSGSYEQYF. The CDR3 DNA sequence: TGTGCCTGGAGCACCGGGACTAGCGGATCCTACGAGCAGTACTTC.

The chain links TRBV6-6 to TRBJ1-2; D possibly corresponds to TRBD1 (6 bases). V was cut by 6 bases and J by 4 bases, with 15 bases left in between. Germline values: CDR1 MNHNY, CDR2 SVGAGI (reference sequence). The CDR3 length is 14 residues. The CDR3 loop is CASRRWTASYGYTF. In DNA, the CDR3 is TGTGCCAGCAGGCGTTGGACAGCTTCCTATGGCTACACCTTC.

The chain links TRBV18 to TRBJ2-7; D perhaps matches TRBD2 (5 bases). This CDR3 region has 11 residues. Trimming shortened V by 5 bases and J by 4 bases, and 6 bases separated the two germline ends. Germline V gene data show CDR1 as KGHSH and CDR2 as LQKENI. CDR3 bases: TGTGCCAGCTCAGGAGGATACGAGCAGTACTTC. Protein: CASSGGYEQYF.

The J gene is TRBJ1-1, the V gene TRBV7-6; 8 bases align to TRBD1. The CDR3 contains 14 residues. The V gene end was trimmed by 5 bases and the J gene end by 4 bases; junction bases not matched to a gene: 6. Germline loops: CDR1 SGHVS, CDR2 FNYEAQ. The CDR3 is CASSGRGHGTEAFF. CDR3 coding DNA: TGTGCCAGCAGCGGCAGGGGGCATGGCACTGAAGCTTTCTTT.

This sequence joins TRBV27 and TRBJ1-4; perhaps TRBD1 as D (5 bases). Germline loops: CDR1 MNHEY, CDR2 SMNVEV (reference sequence). The CDR3 runs 14 residues. The V gene lost 5 bases and the J gene lost 7 bases, with 14 bases spanning the gap. CDR3 bases: TGTGCCAGCAGTCCCGGGGACGACGGTGAAAAACTGTTTTTT. Its translation is CASSPGDDGEKLFF.

The rearrangement links TRBV15 to TRBJ1-2; D gene ambiguous. The CDR3 loop spans 15 amino acids. The germline gives CDR1 LNHNV, CDR2 YYDKDF (reference sequence). V lost 0 bases, J lost 1 base, and 9 bases lay in between. CDR3 DNA sequence: TGTGCCACCAGCAGAGATCGGATGGGTAACTATGGCTACACCTTC. Protein sequence: CATSRDRMGNYGYTF.

The V gene is TRBV4-1, the J gene TRBJ1-2; TRBD1 matches 8 bases. CDR1 is MGHRA and CDR2 is YSYEKL in the germline V gene. This CDR3 is built from 15 residues. With V trimmed by 4 bases and J by 3 bases, 7 bases remained unmatched. CDR3 in DNA: TGCGCCAGCAGCCCGCGGGACAGGCTAGACTATGGCTACACCTTC. This gives the protein CASSPRDRLDYGYTF.

The chain carries TRBV19 and TRBJ2-2; 8 bases map to TRBD1. The CDR3 is made up of 13 amino acids. Germline V gene sequence: CDR1 LNHDA, CDR2 SQIVND (reference sequence). The V and J ends lost 5 bases and 6 bases, in that order; junction bases with no gene match: 2. CDR3 nucleotides: TGTGCCAGTAGTTGGACAGGGTCCGGGGAGCTGTTTTTT. Encoded protein: CASSWTGSGELFF.

This rearrangement joins TRBV9 to TRBJ2-1; D unresolved. V shed 6 bases and J shed 3 bases, with 13 bases lying between them. Germline V gene sequence: CDR1 SGDLS, CDR2 YYNGEE. The CDR3 is 14 amino acids. The CDR3 sequence: CASNSGPSYNEQFF. Written as DNA, the CDR3 is TGTGCCAGCAATTCTGGGCCCAGCTACAATGAGCAGTTCTTC.

CDR3 sequence reads: CASSRMTTDTQYF. The DNA of the CDR3 is TGTGCCAGCAGCCGAATGACCACAGATACGCAGTATTTT. J is TRBJ2-3 and V is TRBV7-6, with D hard to call. The CDR3 has 13 amino acids. Trimming left V 5 bases short and J 2 bases short, with 8 bases between. Per germline, CDR1 SGHVS and CDR2 FNYEAQ.

This clone was detected once. The chain has TRBV27 and TRBJ2-7; D unresolved. CDR3 length: 15 amino acids. Trimming shortened V by 0 bases and J by 3 bases, and 12 bases separated the two germline ends. The germline CDR1 and CDR2 sequences are MNHEY and SMNVEV (reference sequence). The CDR3 sequence: CASSLSALYDYEQYF. CDR3 DNA: TGTGCCAGCAGTTTATCGGCCCTATACGACTACGAGCAGTACTTC.

This clone has a handful of counts. The chain uses TRBV4-1 and TRBJ1-5; D remains unclear. Germline lookup yields CDR1 MGHRA and CDR2 YSYEKL. V was shortened by 0 bases and J by 7 bases, with 10 bases between the two germline ends. There are 14 residues in the CDR3. Here the CDR3 reads CASSQDPGLQPQHF. The CDR3 region has the DNA TGCGCCAGCAGCCAAGATCCAGGTTTGCAGCCCCAGCATTTT.

In this sample, this clone is medium-sized (0.01 to 0.1%). V and J are TRBV9 and TRBJ1-2; D not resolved. Trimming took off 0 bases at V and 8 bases at J, with 8 bases between the two ends. Germline V gene sequence: CDR1 SGDLS, CDR2 YYNGEE. The CDR3 totals 12 residues. As DNA, the CDR3 is TGTGCCAGCAGCGTAGGGGATTGGGGCTACACCTTC. It yields the protein CASSVGDWGYTF.

This clone was seen a handful of times. The chain carries TRBV27 and TRBJ1-1; D is undetermined. The CDR3 runs 13 residues. CDR1 and CDR2 (germline): MNHEY, SMNVEV (reference sequence). V was pared by 0 bases and J by 5 bases, with 7 bases between. CDR3 sequence (DNA): TGTGCCAGCAGTTTATCCCGGTTGACTGAAGCTTTCTTT. It specifies CASSLSRLTEAFF.

V usage is TRBV9 and J usage is TRBJ1-6, with D possibly matching TRBD1 (6 bases). Germline V CDR1 and CDR2: SGDLS, YYNGEE. V was trimmed by 0 bases and J by 7 bases, leaving 17 bases between them. The CDR3 runs 17 residues. In DNA, the CDR3 is TGTGCCAGCAGCGTAGGGGGGACATATACCCCAAATTCACCCCTCCACTTT. Amino acid sequence: CASSVGGTYTPNSPLHF.